A single sample gave rise to the 5 T cell receptor beta chains below, sequenced in a study of CD8+ T cells in alopecia areata. Extracted RNA was reverse transcribed, and the resulting cDNA served as sequencing template. TCRdb's copy holds only in-frame clones and misses some; the assay was immunoSEQ multiplex PCR. The table has about 56,000 clones, approximately 96% seen once. The sample in question was CD8+ T cells sorted from blood, obtained at week 0. The receptors originated from a human donor with alopecia areata.

V usage is TRBV7-6 and J usage is TRBJ2-3; no clear D gene. V lost 3 bases and J 4 bases, leaving 5 bases between the germline ends. This CDR3 spans 12 amino acids. CDR1 is SGHVS and CDR2 is FNYEAQ in the germline V gene. CDR3: CASSFSADTQYF. As DNA, the CDR3 is TGTGCCAGCAGCTTTTCTGCAGATACGCAGTATTTT.

This rearrangement joins TRBV7-9 to TRBJ2-3; 14 bases fit TRBD2. This CDR3 is built from 19 residues. The germline V gene has CDR1 SEHNR and CDR2 FQNEAQ (reference sequence). J lost 8 bases, V lost 0 bases, and 13 bases had no gene match. CDR3 protein: CASSLAGGLAGGVLGTQYF. DNA for the CDR3: TGTGCCAGCAGCTTAGCGGGAGGACTAGCGGGGGGCGTCCTTGGTACGCAGTATTTT.

CDR3 nucleotide sequence: TGCGCCAGCAGCCACACCGGGACAGGGAACTACGAGCAGTACTTC. Its protein is CASSHTGTGNYEQYF. V and J are TRBV4-1 and TRBJ2-7; TRBD1 agrees at 9 bases. CDR1 is MGHRA, CDR2 YSYEKL, per germline. Trimming at V came to 3 bases and at J to 3 bases, leaving 6 bases not matched to a gene. This CDR3 has 15 residues.

CDR3 DNA: TGCGCCAGCAGCCAAGAACGGGACTGGAGGCGACAAGAGACCCAGTACTTC. It codes for CASSQERDWRRQETQYF. The chain joins TRBV4-1 to TRBJ2-5, with D possibly matching TRBD2 (6 bases). CDR3 length equals 17 residues. The germline CDR1 and CDR2 sequences are MGHRA and YSYEKL. Trimming pared 0 bases from V and 2 bases from J, leaving 16 bases between.

The chain has TRBV14 and TRBJ2-1; D assignment may be TRBD1 or TRBD2 (5 bases each). The germline V gene encodes CDR1 SGHDN and CDR2 FVKESK. The CDR3 spans 15 residues. V lost 4 bases, J lost 7 bases, and 17 bases lay in between. The CDR3 reads CASSRDRTSRNEQFF. In nucleotides, the CDR3 is TGTGCCAGCAGCCGGGACCGAACTAGTAGGAATGAGCAGTTCTTC.